The rows below give T cell receptor beta chains drawn from one sample of a study of T cell changes during pregnancy in multiple sclerosis. The method was immunoSEQ multiplex PCR; TCRdb's version includes in-frame clones alone and lacks a portion of them. This sample has 40,000 to 60,000 clones, with roughly 88% found just once. The specimen was peripheral blood, collected in the first trimester of pregnancy. The receptors come from a female donor in good health, enrolled as a control in a pregnancy study. CDR3s include the opening cysteine and the closing phenylalanine or tryptophan. D genes are given only for firm matches. Expanded clones are given a class, and other clones once, few, many or no size at all.

TRBV5-1	15	NA	TRBJ2-1	TRBD2	CASSVSGGSYNEQFF	TGCGCCAGCAGCGTAAGCGGGGGCTCCTACAATGAGCAGTTCTTC
TRBV2	15	NA	TRBJ1-2	TRBD1	CASSDAGTGGRGYTF	TGTGCCAGCAGTGACGCCGGGACAGGGGGCAGGGGCTACACCTTC
TRBV6-5	16	once	TRBJ2-5	TRBD2	CASSYGTSDSQETQYF	TGTGCCAGCAGTTACGGGACTAGCGACTCTCAAGAGACCCAGTACTTC
TRBV20-1	10	NA	TRBJ2-7	NA	CSARPGEQYF	TGCAGTGCCAGACCGGGGGAGCAGTACTTC
TRBV2	14	NA	TRBJ1-1	NA	CASSEVLLNTEAFF	TGTGCCAGCAGTGAAGTTCTTCTGAACACTGAAGCTTTCTTT
TRBV28	13	NA	TRBJ1-1	TRBD1	CASSLRDRGMAFF	TGTGCCAGCAGCCTGAGGGACAGGGGAATGGCTTTCTTT
TRBV6-4	13	NA	TRBJ1-5	NA	CASSETGNQPQHF	TGTGCCAGCAGTGAAACAGGCAATCAGCCCCAGCATTTT
TRBV15	16	NA	TRBJ1-3	NA	CATSRDPPGTGNTIYF	TGTGCCACCAGCAGAGACCCCCCCGGGACTGGAAACACCATATATTTT
TRBV30	12	few	TRBJ1-1	TRBD1	CACDRVNTEAFF	TGTGCCTGTGACAGGGTGAACACTGAAGCTTTCTTT
TRBV11-2	13	once	TRBJ1-1	NA	CASGRGPNTEAFF	TGTGCCAGCGGCAGGGGACCGAACACTGAAGCTTTCTTT
TRBV2	14	NA	TRBJ2-1	NA	CASRRAGGIAEQFF	TGTGCCAGCAGGAGGGCCGGGGGTATAGCTGAGCAGTTCTTC
TRBV28	14	few	TRBJ2-7	NA	CASSFIGDSYEQYF	TGTGCCAGCAGTTTTATCGGTGATTCCTACGAGCAGTACTTC
TRBV4-1	18	NA	TRBJ2-3	TRBD2	CASRPGGLAGKSTDTQYF	TGCGCCAGCAGGCCCGGCGGACTAGCGGGAAAAAGCACAGATACGCAGTATTTT
TRBV11-2	16	NA	TRBJ2-7	TRBD1	CASSPIKDRSSYEQYF	TGTGCCAGCAGCCCAATCAAGGACAGGAGCTCCTACGAGCAGTACTTC
TRBV5-1	17	NA	TRBJ2-3	TRBD2	CASSYPPAGTSMDTQYF	TGCGCCAGCTCCTACCCCCCGGCCGGGACTAGCATGGATACGCAGTATTTT
TRBV29-1	17	NA	TRBJ2-1	TRBD2	CSVPPLTGVAGGNEQFF	TGCAGCGTCCCCCCGCTGACCGGGGTAGCGGGGGGCAATGAGCAGTTCTTC
TRBV4-1	16	NA	TRBJ1-4	NA	CASSQDRDSRSEKLFF	TGCGCCAGCAGCCAAGACAGGGATAGTCGTTCTGAAAAACTGTTTTTT
TRBV15	18	NA	TRBJ2-6	TRBD2	CATSRGGTSGSGANVLTF	TGTGCCACCAGCAGAGGGGGGACTAGCGGCTCTGGGGCCAACGTCCTGACTTTC
TRBV7-3	14	NA	TRBJ2-3	NA	CASSLSGSTDTQYF	TGTGCCAGCAGCTTAAGCGGGAGCACAGATACGCAGTATTTT
TRBV5-5	14	once	TRBJ1-3	NA	CASSLRHSGNTIYF	TGTGCCAGCAGCCTGAGGCACTCTGGAAACACCATATATTTT
TRBV7-3	13	NA	TRBJ1-6	NA	CASSLTLNSPLHF	TGTGCCAGCAGCTTAACTCTAAATTCACCCCTCCACTTT
TRBV28	13	NA	TRBJ2-2	TRBD1	CASSSTGVGELFF	TGTGCCAGCAGTTCGACAGGGGTCGGGGAGCTGTTTTTT
TRBV5-4	13	NA	TRBJ2-5	TRBD2	CASSLGGEGTQYF	TGTGCCAGCAGCTTGGGAGGGGAGGGGACCCAGTACTTC
TRBV11-2	14	NA	TRBJ1-1	NA	CASSFQGMNTEAFF	TGTGCCAGCAGCTTTCAGGGGATGAACACTGAAGCTTTCTTT
TRBV5-5	16	NA	TRBJ1-1	TRBD1	CASSPVGQGMRTEAFF	TGTGCCAGCAGCCCCGTGGGACAGGGAATGCGTACTGAAGCTTTCTTT
TRBV7-9	16	NA	TRBJ2-3	TRBD2	CASSSNLAGGLDTQYF	TGTGCCAGCAGCTCAAATCTAGCGGGGGGGTTAGATACGCAGTATTTT
TRBV30	15	NA	TRBJ2-7	TRBD2	CAWSLKDRGGGEQYF	TGTGCCTGGAGCCTAAAGGATCGCGGGGGAGGCGAGCAGTACTTC
TRBV2	14	few	TRBJ1-5	NA	CASSEGGGNQPQHF	TGTGCCAGCAGTGAAGGGGGGGGCAATCAGCCCCAGCATTTT
TRBV7-9	13	NA	TRBJ1-2	NA	CASRLGAGAGYTF	TGTGCCAGCAGGCTTGGGGCAGGGGCTGGCTACACCTTC
TRBV7-2	19	NA	TRBJ2-1	TRBD2	CASINKGGLAGGRYNEQFF	TGTGCCAGCATCAATAAGGGTGGGCTAGCGGGAGGCCGGTACAATGAGCAGTTCTTC
TRBV5-4	17	NA	TRBJ2-7	NA	CASSLGNLANIPYEQYF	TGTGCCAGCAGCTTGGGGAACCTAGCGAATATACCCTACGAGCAGTACTTC
TRBV19	15	NA	TRBJ1-4	NA	CASAPEETPNEKLFF	TGTGCCAGTGCTCCCGAGGAGACCCCTAATGAAAAACTGTTTTTT
TRBV5-1	17	NA	TRBJ2-3	TRBD1	CASSSTNRGRRADTQYF	TGCGCCAGCAGCTCCACCAACAGGGGGCGCCGGGCAGATACGCAGTATTTT
TRBV10-1	19	NA	TRBJ1-1	TRBD1	CASSALGYRTGGRRAEAFF	TGCGCCAGCAGTGCCCTAGGGTATCGGACAGGGGGCCGGAGGGCTGAAGCTTTCTTT
TRBV9	14	NA	TRBJ1-1	NA	CASSVGQMNTEAFF	TGTGCCAGCAGCGTTGGACAGATGAACACTGAAGCTTTCTTT
TRBV5-1	17	NA	TRBJ2-2	NA	CASSSGIGTHPTGELFF	TGCGCCAGCAGCTCGGGGATCGGTACCCACCCCACCGGGGAGCTGTTTTTT
TRBV18	16	NA	TRBJ2-1	TRBD1	CASSPSGTGGYNEQFF	TGTGCCAGCTCACCATCCGGGACAGGGGGCTACAATGAGCAGTTCTTC
TRBV6-1	12	NA	TRBJ1-2	NA	CASNRGDYGYTF	TGTGCCAGCAACCGGGGGGACTATGGCTACACCTTC
TRBV14	15	NA	TRBJ1-3	NA	CASSQLWGLGNTIYF	TGTGCCAGCAGCCAACTTTGGGGACTCGGAAACACCATATATTTT
TRBV5-5	15	NA	TRBJ1-5	NA	CASSLVAGIGQPQHF	TGTGCCAGCAGCTTGGTTGCAGGGATAGGACAGCCCCAGCATTTT
TRBV4-3	16	NA	TRBJ2-1	TRBD2	CASSQAGTSGTDEQFF	TGCGCCAGCAGCCAGGCCGGGACTAGCGGGACGGATGAGCAGTTCTTC
TRBV27	13	NA	TRBJ1-1	NA	CASSQTENTEAFF	TGTGCCAGCAGTCAGACAGAGAACACTGAAGCTTTCTTT
TRBV2	15	NA	TRBJ2-3	TRBD2	CASSVGGGAPDTQYF	TGTGCCAGCAGTGTCGGCGGGGGGGCCCCAGATACGCAGTATTTT
TRBV5-6	13	NA	TRBJ1-2	NA	CASSLGANYGYTF	TGTGCCAGCAGCTTAGGGGCAAACTATGGCTACACCTTC
TRBV18	14	NA	TRBJ1-1	NA	CASSILGAGTEAFF	TGTGCCAGCTCAATTCTGGGGGCAGGAACTGAAGCTTTCTTT
TRBV19	16	NA	TRBJ1-1	NA	CASSRRYGEGSTEAFF	TGTGCCAGTAGTAGGAGGTATGGGGAAGGGTCCACTGAAGCTTTCTTT
TRBV7-8	15	NA	TRBJ1-3	TRBD1	CASSSQGGAGNTIYF	TGTGCCAGCAGCTCACAGGGGGGCGCTGGAAACACCATATATTTT
TRBV10-2	13	once	TRBJ1-1	TRBD1	CASSGQGNTEAFF	TGCGCCAGCAGCGGACAGGGGAACACTGAAGCTTTCTTT
TRBV14	18	NA	TRBJ1-4	TRBD1	CASSQVRSGGGKGEKLFF	TGTGCCAGCAGCCAAGTCAGGTCAGGGGGCGGAAAAGGAGAAAAACTGTTTTTT
TRBV5-6	15	NA	TRBJ2-1	TRBD1	CASSRQGAPYNEQFF	TGTGCCAGCAGCCGACAGGGGGCTCCCTACAATGAGCAGTTCTTC
TRBV7-3	14	NA	TRBJ2-1	TRBD2	CASSLRAGGDEQFF	TGTGCCAGCAGCTTACGAGCGGGAGGCGATGAGCAGTTCTTC
TRBV30	20	NA	TRBJ2-1	NA	CAWSGVGGAGGPSSYNEQFF	TGTGCCTGGAGCGGTGTAGGGGGGGCTGGCGGGCCAAGCTCCTACAATGAGCAGTTCTTC
TRBV5-4	14	NA	TRBJ2-7	NA	CASSSGLVAYEQYF	TGTGCCAGCAGCTCGGGACTGGTGGCCTACGAGCAGTACTTC
TRBV9	15	NA	TRBJ1-1	TRBD1	CASSVVGDRGTEAFF	TGTGCCAGCAGCGTAGTGGGGGACAGGGGTACTGAAGCTTTCTTT
TRBV19	16	NA	TRBJ2-3	NA	CASSRTRVTSTDTQYF	TGTGCCAGTAGCAGAACGCGGGTGACTAGCACAGATACGCAGTATTTT
TRBV5-1	15	NA	TRBJ2-7	NA	CASSHRDTGSYEQYF	TGCGCCAGCAGCCACCGGGATACTGGCTCCTACGAGCAGTACTTC
TRBV14	14	NA	TRBJ2-1	NA	CASSQDVLYNEQFF	TGTGCCAGCAGCCAAGATGTCCTTTACAATGAGCAGTTCTTC
TRBV10-3	17	NA	TRBJ2-3	TRBD2	CAISLGGTSGTSDTQYF	TGTGCCATCAGCCTAGGGGGGACTAGCGGGACCTCAGATACGCAGTATTTT